This T cell receptor (beta chain) was recorded in a study of OX40 agonist ivuxolimab in advanced cancers. This CDR3 spans 14 amino acids. The germline V gene has CDR1 SNHLY and CDR2 FYNNEI. The germline V and J ends were trimmed by 6 bases and 7 bases, with 16 bases remaining between them. Overall study findings and caveats: The study did not work out the antigen specificity of the expanded peripheral T cells. Clones of CD4+ and CD8+ blood T cells grew by week 6 at doses of 0.1 to 3.0 mg/kg. Averaging showed that CD8+ T cells had more expanded clones than CD4+ did.

Clones were read by immunoSEQ multiplex PCR, and TCRdb kept only the in-frame ones, dropping some. The table records roughly 100,000 clones, about 80% of them present only once. Note on this clone: The antigen remains unidentified.

The sequence derives from an adult with an advanced solid tumor such as melanoma, head and neck, liver or kidney cancer. Sequenced material: CD4+ or CD8+ T cells sorted from blood, taken in a trial of the OX40 agonist ivuxolimab. V is TRBV2 and J is TRBJ2-1; D ambiguous. The DNA of the CDR3 is TGTGCCAGCAGCCTCATCAACCTTGGTAATGAGCAGTTCTTC. Residues: CASSLINLGNEQFF.